This TCR beta chain was found in a study of blood T cells in healthy people across ages. Study findings and constraints: Aged donors had fewer naive CD4+ cells and lower diversity than long-lived donors.

Trimming at V came to 5 bases and at J to 4 bases, leaving 10 bases not matched to a gene. Germline assignment: CDR1 DFQATT and CDR2 SNEGSKA (reference sequence). This CDR3 has 14 residues. With respect to this clonotype: Its specificity is not known.

Next came a second PCR, run for 7 to 11 cycles, which used a sample-barcoded 5' primer along with a J-beta primer mix. TCRdb passed the 5' RACE reads through MiXCR, listing each CDR3 protein once. The sample holds about 640,000 distinct CDR3 sequences, 45% to 65% seen once. Material: blood. The rearrangement links TRBV20-1 to TRBJ2-5, with 7 bases lining up with TRBD2. The sequence was obtained from a man aged 60 to 69 in good health. The CDR3 loop is CSAPSRPGGETQYF. The CDR3 nucleotides are TGCAGTGCTCCCTCGAGGCCGGGAGGAGAGACCCAGTACTTC.